This entry concerns a single T cell receptor beta chain. Its antigen is not known. Libraries were prepared by immunoSEQ multiplex PCR; TCRdb keeps only in-frame clonotypes and omits some of them. This sample has about 160,000 clones, with approximately 90% found just once. The sample originates from a study of T cell responses to AZD1222 COVID-19 vaccine. Study-level points and caveats: Unmutated regions of variants are reportedly targeted by nearly half of spike-specific TCRs. Spike-specific TCRs gained breadth and depth after people received two AZD1222 doses. No day 14 peak samples; only post-peak repertoires were characterized. It should be noted that donors were predominantly white British and more often female, and clonal diversity was possibly underestimated.

V lost 3 bases and J lost 2; bases outside the gene matches: 9. The CDR3 consists of 17 residues. Germline values: CDR1 LNHDA, CDR2 SQIVND (reference sequence). The chain employs TRBV19 and TRBJ2-5; 10 positions agree with TRBD2. The source of this sequence is an adult in good health. Sequences were derived from peripheral blood, sampled on day 0 of AZD1222 vaccination. In DNA, the CDR3 is TGTGCCAGTAGTATCCTCGGGACTAGCGTATCACAAGAGACCCAGTACTTC. Translation: CASSILGTSVSQETQYF.